The next 14 T cell receptor beta chains were all read from a single sample in a study of shared clonotypes between healthy human individuals. Profiling relied on immunoSEQ multiplex PCR, and the TCRdb table lists in-frame clones only, not all of them. The sample yields about 2.4 million clones, more than 90% seen once. The sample comprised naive CD4+ T cells sorted from blood. Subset indicated: CD45RA+ positively selected. Source of these receptors: a man younger than 30 in good health.

V is TRBV27 and J is TRBJ2-1; 9 nucleotides agree with TRBD1. V lost 6 bases and J lost 13; bases outside the gene matches: 10. Germline V lookup: CDR1 MNHEY, CDR2 SMNVEV (reference sequence). The CDR3 contains 13 residues. The CDR3 bases are TGTGCCAGCAGAGATTCGGGGACAGGGAGACAGTTCTTC. It yields the protein CASRDSGTGRQFF.

This chain connects TRBV9 to TRBJ1-6; weak D call: TRBD1 (5 bases). Trimming shortened V by 4 bases and J by 6 bases, and 17 bases separated the two germline ends. CDR1 and CDR2 from the germline V gene are SGDLS and YYNGEE. The CDR3 loop spans 16 amino acids. The CDR3 bases are TGTGCCAGCAGCTTAGCTTGGGACTCCACTAATTCACCCCTCCACTTT. This encodes CASSLAWDSTNSPLHF.

The gene calls are TRBV18 and TRBJ2-1; D remains unclear. V was clipped by 2 bases and J by 9 bases, with 11 bases between them. The CDR3 loop spans 13 amino acids. Germline CDR1 is KGHSH and CDR2 is LQKENI. CDR3 DNA: TGTGCCAGCTCACCAACCAGAGACGGTGAGCAGTTCTTC. This sequence encodes CASSPTRDGEQFF. Full variable domain (remainder filled in from reference TRBV18 and TRBJ2-1): NAGVMQNPRHLVRRRGQEARLRCSPMKGHSHVYWYRQLPEEGLKFMVYLQKENIIDESGMPKERFSAEFPKEGPSILRIQQVVRGDSAAYFCASSPTRDGEQFFGPGTRLTVL.

The chain links TRBV5-1 to TRBJ1-2; the match to TRBD1 covers 7 bases. V gave up 4 bases and J gave up 0 bases; unmatched junction bases: 3. The CDR3 contains 14 residues. Germline loops: CDR1 SGHRS, CDR2 YFSETQ. CDR3 residues: CASSGDSTNYGYTF. The DNA of the CDR3 is TGCGCCAGCAGCGGGGACAGCACTAACTATGGCTACACCTTC.

This clone was seen once. The chain has TRBV7-9 and TRBJ1-1, with 7 nucleotides matching TRBD1. Trimming removed 5 bases from V and 0 bases from J; junction bases left unmatched: 9. CDR1 and CDR2 from the germline V gene are SEHNR and FQNEAQ (reference sequence). The CDR3 sequence is 16 residues long. CDR3 sequence reads: CASSLGTVNMNTEAFF. The CDR3 coding sequence is TGTGCCAGCAGCCTTGGGACAGTCAACATGAACACTGAAGCTTTCTTT.

This chain connects TRBV5-1 to TRBJ2-5; 8 nucleotides align to TRBD2. The CDR3 has 14 residues. The V segment lost 3 bases and the J segment 1 base; nucleotides outside the gene matches: 2. CDR1 and CDR2 (germline): SGHRS, YFSETQ. The CDR3, as DNA: TGCGCCAGCAGCTACAGCGGGGGCCAAGAGACCCAGTACTTC. This translates into CASSYSGGQETQYF.

The chain joins TRBV19 to TRBJ2-7; no clear D gene. Germline V CDR1 and CDR2: LNHDA, SQIVND (reference sequence). With 5 bases removed from V and 0 bases from J, the gap between germline ends came to 11 bases. This CDR3 is 14 amino acids long. The CDR3 sequence: CASSPWGHSYEQYF. CDR3 nucleotides: TGTGCCAGTAGTCCTTGGGGTCACTCCTACGAGCAGTACTTC. Full variable domain (rest looked up from reference TRBV19 and TRBJ2-7): DGGITQSPKYLFRKEGQNVTLSCEQNLNHDAMYWYRQDPGQGLRLIYYSQIVNDFQKGDIAEGYSVSREKKESFPLTVTSAQKNPTAFYLCASSPWGHSYEQYFGPGTRLTVT.

V gene TRBV5-4 combines with J gene TRBJ2-2; no firm D call. V was shortened by 0 bases and J by 1 base, with 10 bases between the two germline ends. Per germline, CDR1 SGHNT and CDR2 YYREEE (reference sequence). CDR3 length: 16 amino acids. The CDR3 bases are TGTGCCAGCAGCTTGGTCGGAACATTGAACACCGGGGAGCTGTTTTTT. Residues: CASSLVGTLNTGELFF.

This chain links TRBV15 with TRBJ2-7; TRBD2 matches 9 bases. The V segment lost 3 bases and the J segment 0 bases; nucleotides outside the gene matches: 3. Germline CDR1 and CDR2: LNHNV and YYDKDF (reference sequence). CDR3 length: 15 amino acids. CDR3 amino acids: CATSREREASYEQYF. CDR3 bases: TGTGCCACCAGCAGGGAGCGGGAGGCCTCCTACGAGCAGTACTTC. The full variable domain, completed using reference TRBV15 and TRBJ2-7, is DAMVIQNPRYQVTQFGKPVTLSCSQTLNHNVMYWYQQKSSQAPKLLFHYYDKDFNNEADTPDNFQSRRPNTSFCFLDIRSPGLGDTAMYLCATSREREASYEQYFGPGTRLTVT.

This clone was detected only a few times. The genes are TRBV10-3 and TRBJ1-1; the match to TRBD1 covers 8 bases. The CDR3 has 15 amino acids. Germline loops: CDR1 ENHRY, CDR2 SYGVKD. Unmatched junction bases numbered 5, after V lost 2 bases and J lost 3 bases. CDR3 amino acids: CAISEPKTGDTEAFF. CDR3 nucleotides: TGTGCCATCAGTGAGCCTAAGACAGGGGACACTGAAGCTTTCTTT.

The sample holds one count of this clone. The CDR3 here is CASSTLTGELFF. The CDR3 bases are TGTGCCAGCAGCACTCTCACCGGGGAGCTGTTTTTT. The chain uses TRBV7-9 and TRBJ2-2; D gene ambiguous. V shed 5 bases and J shed 4 bases, with 5 bases lying between them. Per germline, CDR1 SEHNR and CDR2 FQNEAQ (reference sequence). CDR3 size: 12 residues.

This rearrangement joins TRBV5-1 to TRBJ2-2, with 7 bases aligning to TRBD1. The germline V gene has CDR1 SGHRS and CDR2 YFSETQ. There are 15 residues in the CDR3. Trimming took 0 bases from V and 6 from J; bases not matched to a gene: 5. CDR3 sequence (DNA): TGCGCCAGCAGCTTGGAGACAGGGTTCGCCGGGGAGCTGTTTTTT. Translation gives CASSLETGFAGELFF.

The CDR3 sequence is CASMREQPQHF. CDR3 nucleotide sequence: TGTGCCAGCATGAGGGAACAGCCCCAGCATTTT. The chain couples TRBV28 to TRBJ1-5, with D unresolved. The CDR3 contains 11 residues. Germline values: CDR1 MDHEN, CDR2 SYDVKM. V was trimmed by 7 bases and J by 7 bases, leaving 8 bases between them.

This clone has just one count. The chain joins TRBV7-6 to TRBJ1-2; unclear D gene. V lost 6 bases, J lost 8 bases, and 13 bases lay in between. The germline CDR1 and CDR2 sequences are SGHVS and FNYEAQ. The CDR3 extends over 12 amino acids. CDR3 sequence: CASRGYAGGYTF. DNA of the CDR3: TGTGCCAGCAGGGGGTACGCTGGAGGCTACACCTTC.